The rows below give T cell receptor beta chains drawn from one sample of a study of CD8 T cells in Susac syndrome. TCRdb re-derived calls from the immunoSEQ multiplex PCR reads in MiXCR, one entry per CDR3 protein. The table shows under 250,000 distinct CDR3 sequences, with just over 90% occurring only once. Sample: CD4+ T cells from PBMCs. All receptors derive from a human donor with multiple sclerosis. CDR3s include the opening cysteine and the closing phenylalanine or tryptophan. D genes are given only for firm matches.

d_gene,j_gene,v_gene,CDR3nt,CDR3aa
NA,TRBJ1-5,TRBV29-1,TGCAGCGTTTCAGGTGGGGCGAATCAGCCCCAGCATTTT,CSVSGGANQPQHF
NA,TRBJ1-1,TRBV20-1,TGCAGTGCTAGTACAGGGCGGGACACTGAAGCTTTCTTT,CSASTGRDTEAFF
TRBD1,TRBJ1-1,TRBV11-2,TGTGCCAGCAGCTTAGGGGAAGCCGGGACAGGGTATTTTGAAGCTTTCTTT,CASSLGEAGTGYFEAFF
NA,TRBJ1-4,TRBV3-1,TGTACCAGCAGCCAAGATAGTGCTATTAAGGAAAAACTGTTTTTT,CTSSQDSAIKEKLFF
NA,TRBJ1-5,TRBV6-6,TGTGCCAGCAGTTCACCAGGGAATAGCAATCAGCCCCAGCATTTT,CASSSPGNSNQPQHF
NA,TRBJ2-7,TRBV29-1,TGCAGCGCCCGCGGCAGAACATACGAGCAGTACTTC,CSARGRTYEQYF
NA,TRBJ1-5,TRBV27,TGTGCCCAAAAGGGCAGACCATATAGCAATCAGCCCCAGCATTTT,CAQKGRPYSNQPQHF
NA,TRBJ1-2,TRBV5-6,TGTGCCAGCAGACAATTGAGAGACTATGGCTACACCTTC,CASRQLRDYGYTF
NA,TRBJ2-3,TRBV19,TGTGCCAGCCAACAGACCTCCTCGAACACAGATACGCAGTATTTT,CASQQTSSNTDTQYF
TRBD1,TRBJ2-7,TRBV6-1,TGTGCCAGCAGTGAAGGGACAGGTTTCTACGAGCAGTACTTC,CASSEGTGFYEQYF
TRBD1,TRBJ2-3,TRBV9,TGTGCCAGCAGCGTGGGGACAGGAAGCACAGATACGCAGTATTTT,CASSVGTGSTDTQYF
NA,TRBJ1-2,TRBV3-1,TGTGCCAGCAGCCCCTTTGAGACAACTGGCTACACCTTC,CASSPFETTGYTF
NA,TRBJ2-1,TRBV29-1,TGCAGCGTTGATTCCGGCAATGAGCAGTTCTTC,CSVDSGNEQFF
NA,TRBJ1-1,TRBV25-1,TGTGCCAGCAGTGAGGTTGTGAACACTGAAGCTTTCTTT,CASSEVVNTEAFF
NA,TRBJ2-3,TRBV30,TGTGCCTGGGACACAGGGAGGGATACGCAGTATTTT,CAWDTGRDTQYF
NA,TRBJ2-5,TRBV2,TGTGCCAGCAGTGAAATGGCGTCGAAAGAGACCCAGTACTTC,CASSEMASKETQYF
NA,TRBJ2-1,TRBV20-1,TGCAGGTCGGGCGTCAACAATGAGCAGTTCTTC,CRSGVNNEQFF
TRBD1,TRBJ1-2,TRBV6-5,TGTGCCAGCAGTCCGTACAGGGGGAGCTATGGCTACACCTTC,CASSPYRGSYGYTF
NA,TRBJ1-2,TRBV20-1,TGCAGTGCTAGCGCCCAGAACTATGGCTACACCTTC,CSASAQNYGYTF
NA,TRBJ2-5,TRBV30,TGTGCCTGGAAGAGGGACGAAGAGACCCAGTACTTC,CAWKRDEETQYF
TRBD2,TRBJ2-5,TRBV6-2/TRBV6-3,TGTGCCAGCAGGAGAACCGGGACTAGCGGAGAGACCCAGTACTTC,CASRRTGTSGETQYF
NA,TRBJ2-5,TRBV12-3/TRBV12-4,TGTGCCAGCGCGACTAATCGCCCCGAAGGGGGCCAGTACTTC,CASATNRPEGGQYF
NA,TRBJ2-5,TRBV14,TGTGCCAGCAGCCAGACCACAGGGTACCAAGAGACCCAGTACTTC,CASSQTTGYQETQYF
NA,TRBJ2-3,TRBV6-1,TGTGCCAGCAGCTCTGACAGGGGAGCTAGCGGTAGCACAGATACGCAGTATTTT,CASSSDRGASGSTDTQYF